The T cell receptor beta chain under discussion was sequenced for a study of identical twins. The CDR3 runs to 16 residues. Germline V gene data show CDR1 as LGHDT and CDR2 as YNNKEL (reference sequence). TCRdb analysed the 5' RACE reads with MiXCR anew, one entry per CDR3 protein. This table has some 1,700,000 distinct CDR3 sequences, less than 35% appearing once. On this clonotype: What it binds is not known. This may stem from a read error, because a much larger clone lies one nucleotide away.

General study results and limits: Twin pairs' shared out-of-frame alpha sequences were enriched in low generation probability.

This chain joins TRBV3-1 and TRBJ2-4; D possibly uses TRBD1 or TRBD2 (6 bases each). The DNA end is more similar to TRBJ2-7, so the J call may be wrong. The sample consisted of cord blood. This receptor was identified in a newborn girl in good health. CDR3 bases: TGTGCCAGCAGCCAAGTAGGGGGAGGTTCTACCTACGAGCAGTACTTC. This translates into CASSQVGGGSTYEQYF.